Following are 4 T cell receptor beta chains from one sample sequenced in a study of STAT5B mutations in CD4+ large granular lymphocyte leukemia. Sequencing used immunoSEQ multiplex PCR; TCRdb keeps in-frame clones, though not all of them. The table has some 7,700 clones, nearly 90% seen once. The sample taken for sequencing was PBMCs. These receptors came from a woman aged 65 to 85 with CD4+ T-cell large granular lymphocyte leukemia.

In DNA, the CDR3 is TGTGCCAGCAGCTTAGATCGGTCCGCGCAGTATTTT. As protein: CASSLDRSAQYF. This chain links TRBV11-3 with TRBJ2-3; D not certain. The germline V gene has CDR1 SGHNT and CDR2 YENEEA. Trimming stripped 0 bases from V and 10 bases from J, with 8 bases between. CDR3 length: 12 residues.

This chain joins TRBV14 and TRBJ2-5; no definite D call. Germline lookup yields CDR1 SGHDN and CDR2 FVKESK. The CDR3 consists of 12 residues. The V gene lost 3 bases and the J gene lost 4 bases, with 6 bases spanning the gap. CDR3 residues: CASSQTGETQYF. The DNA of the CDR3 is TGTGCCAGCAGCCAGACGGGAGAGACCCAGTACTTC.

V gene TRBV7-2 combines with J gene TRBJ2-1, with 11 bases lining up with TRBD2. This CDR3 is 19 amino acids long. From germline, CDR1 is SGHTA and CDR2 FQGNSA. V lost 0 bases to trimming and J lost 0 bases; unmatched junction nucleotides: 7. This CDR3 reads CASSLAGSGGALSYNEQFF. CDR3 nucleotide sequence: TGTGCCAGCAGCTTAGCGGGTAGCGGGGGGGCCCTCTCCTACAATGAGCAGTTCTTC. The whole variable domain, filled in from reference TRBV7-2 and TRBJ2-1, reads GAGVSQSPSNKVTEKGKDVELRCDPISGHTALYWYRQSLGQGLEFLIYFQGNSAPDKSGLPSDRFSAERTGGSVSTLTIQRTQQEDSAVYLCASSLAGSGGALSYNEQFFGPGTRLTVL.

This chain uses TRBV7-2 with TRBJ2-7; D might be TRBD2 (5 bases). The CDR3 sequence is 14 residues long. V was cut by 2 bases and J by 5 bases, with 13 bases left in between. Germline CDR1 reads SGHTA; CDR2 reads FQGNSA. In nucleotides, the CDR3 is TGTGCCAGCAGCTTATCGGGGTCTGGGAACGAGCAGTACTTC. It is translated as CASSLSGSGNEQYF.